This T cell receptor (beta chain) was sequenced for a study of T cell responses to AZD1222 COVID-19 vaccine. Clones were sequenced by immunoSEQ multiplex PCR, and TCRdb holds only the in-frame ones, with some missing. The sample shows 85,000 to 100,000 clones, just over 85% of them seen only once. V gave up 4 bases and J gave up 0 bases; unmatched junction bases: 6. This CDR3 spans 15 amino acids. The germline gives CDR1 SGHTA, CDR2 FQGNSA. The TCR sequence derives from an adult in good health. Material: peripheral blood, obtained on day 0 of AZD1222 vaccination. V and J are TRBV7-2 and TRBJ2-7, with 7 bases matching TRBD1. The CDR3 DNA sequence: TGTGCCAGCAGCTACCTCCGGGACAGCTCCTACGAGCAGTACTTC. It yields the protein CASSYLRDSSYEQYF.